The 19 T cell receptor beta chains below were found in one sample sequenced in a study of cytomegalovirus exposure and HLA in healthy donors. Some clones are missing from TCRdb's copy, which holds only in-frame ones; the method was immunoSEQ multiplex PCR. In the table there are more than 95,000 clones, roughly 83% of which are singletons. The sample was PBMCs. These receptors all come from a young man in good health and CMV-seronegative.

The chain is built from TRBV27 and TRBJ1-5, with TRBD1 identical over 9 bases. Germline CDR1 reads MNHEY; CDR2 reads SMNVEV (reference sequence). This CDR3 comprises 18 residues. Trimming took 5 bases from V and 0 from J; bases not matched to a gene: 11. CDR3 in amino acids: CASSLLIPGQGSNQPQHF. In DNA form, the CDR3 reads TGTGCCAGCAGTCTGTTAATTCCGGGACAGGGTAGCAATCAGCCCCAGCATTTT.

The chain uses TRBV29-1 and TRBJ1-1, with a tentative D call TRBD1 (6 bases). The germline V gene has CDR1 SQVTM and CDR2 ANQGSEA. The V gene lost 4 bases and the J gene lost 1 base, with 13 bases spanning the gap. CDR3 length: 14 amino acids. The DNA of the CDR3 is TGCAGCGTTGCCTTACAGGGAAAGAACACTGAAGCTTTCTTT. Translated: CSVALQGKNTEAFF. Drawing the rest from reference TRBV29-1 and TRBJ1-1, the complete variable domain is SAVISQKPSRDICQRGTSLTIQCQVDSQVTMMFWYRQQPGQSLTLIATANQGSEATYESGFVIDKFPISRPNLTFSTLTVSNMSPEDSSIYLCSVALQGKNTEAFFGQGTRLTVV.

This clone was counted once. This chain uses TRBV19 with TRBJ1-1; 9 positions match TRBD1. The ends lost 5 bases at V and 3 bases at J; junction bases unmatched: 7. The CDR3 runs 15 residues. The germline V gene encodes CDR1 LNHDA and CDR2 SQIVND (reference sequence). In DNA, the CDR3 is TGTGCCAGTAGTTTTCACAGGGGGCATTACACTGAAGCTTTCTTT. Translating it yields CASSFHRGHYTEAFF.

The gene calls are TRBV10-3 and TRBJ1-3; 9 positions agree with TRBD1. The CDR3 extends over 15 amino acids. The germline gives CDR1 ENHRY, CDR2 SYGVKD. With V trimmed by 5 bases and J by 2 bases, 4 bases remained unmatched. The CDR3 region has the DNA TGTGCCATCAGTCCTACAGGGGGCACTGGAAACACCATATATTTT. Translation gives CAISPTGGTGNTIYF.

This rearrangement joins TRBV27 to TRBJ2-3; 13 positions match TRBD2. Germline V lookup: CDR1 MNHEY, CDR2 SMNVEV (reference sequence). This CDR3 is built from 19 residues. Trimming removed 1 base from V and 7 bases from J; junction bases left unmatched: 14. The CDR3 DNA reads as TGTGCCAGCAGTTTATTGCGGGGGACTAGCGGGATAGGCCCTAATACGCAGTATTTT. Its translation is CASSLLRGTSGIGPNTQYF.

The chain employs TRBV15 and TRBJ1-2; D possibly corresponds to TRBD1 (5 bases). CDR1 is LNHNV and CDR2 is YYDKDF in the germline V gene (reference sequence). CDR3 length equals 14 residues. The germline V and J ends were trimmed by 6 bases and 2 bases, with 13 bases remaining between them. For the CDR3, the DNA is TGTGCCACCAGTCCCGCGGGGGTCAACTATGGCTACACCTTC. Translating it yields CATSPAGVNYGYTF.

The chain is built from TRBV30 and TRBJ2-7; 10 bases map to TRBD2. The germline gives CDR1 GTSNPN, CDR2 SVGIG (reference sequence). Losses at the gene ends were 3 bases for V and 3 bases for J; bases not matched to a gene: 2. This CDR3 is built from 13 residues. The CDR3 nucleotides read TGTGCCTGGAGCGTAGCGGGGGGCTACGAGCAGTACTTC. Its translation is CAWSVAGGYEQYF.

The chain employs TRBV27 and TRBJ1-1; 10 bases align to TRBD1. Germline CDR1 MNHEY, CDR2 SMNVEV (reference sequence). The CDR3 runs to 15 residues. Germline trimming cut 6 bases from V and 5 bases from J; bases unmatched to any gene: 9. The CDR3 loop reads CASRTGGAVATEAFF. In nucleotides, the CDR3 is TGTGCCAGCAGGACAGGGGGCGCGGTTGCTACTGAAGCTTTCTTT.

This clone was counted once. The CDR3 sequence: CASSWGTGEAFF. In DNA, the CDR3 is TGTGCCAGCAGTTGGGGGACAGGTGAAGCTTTCTTT. This chain links TRBV25-1 with TRBJ1-1; 8 bases map to TRBD1. After removal of 5 bases from V and 7 bases from J, the junction contained 3 bases not matched to a gene. CDR3 length: 12 amino acids. Germline CDR1 is MGHDK and CDR2 is SYGVNS.

The chain has TRBV25-1 and TRBJ1-2; 8 bases fit TRBD1. Germline assignment: CDR1 MGHDK and CDR2 SYGVNS. Unmatched junction bases numbered 4, after V lost 4 bases and J lost 3 bases. The CDR3 totals 14 residues. For the CDR3, the DNA is TGTGCCAGCAGTGTCCCAGGGGGCGACTATGGCTACACCTTC. Amino acids: CASSVPGGDYGYTF.

The chain recombines TRBV15 with TRBJ2-7, with 8 bases that match TRBD1. Per the germline V gene, CDR1 is LNHNV and CDR2 is YYDKDF (reference sequence). The CDR3 totals 14 residues. Trimming at V came to 8 bases and at J to 3 bases, leaving 9 bases not matched to a gene. The CDR3 bases are TGTGCCACCGGCCACCGGGACAGGAGCTACGAGCAGTACTTC. Translation: CATGHRDRSYEQYF.

This sequence joins TRBV7-2 and TRBJ1-1; D gene uncertain. There are 14 residues in the CDR3. Looked up from germline, CDR1 is SGHTA and CDR2 is FQGNSA. The V and J ends lost 1 base and 1 base respectively, with 7 bases between them. The CDR3 DNA reads as TGTGCCAGCAGCTTAGGCCGGGGGAACACTGAAGCTTTCTTT. Encoded protein: CASSLGRGNTEAFF.

The rearrangement uses TRBV19 and TRBJ1-5, with 10 positions matching TRBD1. CDR1 and CDR2 from the germline V gene are LNHDA and SQIVND (reference sequence). The CDR3 consists of 15 residues. The junction had 1 base not matched to a gene; V was cut back by 3 bases and J by 2 bases. The CDR3 here is CASSMDRGGNQPQHF. Here the CDR3 DNA reads TGTGCCAGTAGTATGGACAGGGGGGGCAATCAGCCCCAGCATTTT.

V is TRBV7-8 and J is TRBJ1-4, with D perhaps matching TRBD1 (5 bases). V dropped 2 bases and J dropped 1 base, with 11 bases sitting between them. Looked up from germline, CDR1 is SGHVS and CDR2 is FQNEAQ. This CDR3 spans 16 amino acids. CDR3 sequence (DNA): TGTGCCAGCAGCTTATACAGGAGGGGAACTAATGAAAAACTGTTTTTT. This gives the protein CASSLYRRGTNEKLFF. Full variable domain (remainder filled in from reference TRBV7-8 and TRBJ1-4): GAGVSQSPRYKVAKRGQDVALRCDPISGHVSLFWYQQALGQGPEFLTYFQNEAQLDKSGLPSDRFFAERPEGSVSTLKIQRTQQEDSAVYLCASSLYRRGTNEKLFFGSGTQLSVL.

J is TRBJ2-2 and V is TRBV6-1; tentatively, D is TRBD1 (6 bases). Trimming left V 4 bases short and J 4 bases short, with 10 bases between. The length of the CDR3 is 14 residues. Germline assignment: CDR1 MNHNS and CDR2 SASEGT. CDR3 DNA sequence: TGTGCCAGCAGTGGGGACATAAGCACCGGGGAGCTGTTTTTT. It codes for CASSGDISTGELFF.

The chain carries TRBV13 and TRBJ2-7; 11 nucleotides align to TRBD2. Germline lookup yields CDR1 PRHDT and CDR2 FYEKMQ (reference sequence). After removal of 3 bases from V and 4 bases from J, the junction contained 5 bases not matched to a gene. This CDR3 has 15 residues. The CDR3 DNA is TGTGCCAGCAGCTTTGGACTAGCGGGCGGTTACGAGCAGTACTTC. Translation: CASSFGLAGGYEQYF.

CDR3 coding DNA: TGTGCCAGCAGCAGGGGACCCGGAGGGAGTTCACCCCTCCACTTT. Its translation: CASSRGPGGSSPLHF. The rearrangement links TRBV14 to TRBJ1-6; D is perhaps TRBD1 (5 bases). The CDR3 is 15 residues long. Deletions cut 5 bases from V and 9 bases from J, with 17 bases between. Germline V gene data show CDR1 as SGHDN and CDR2 as FVKESK.

This clone was detected a few times. This chain links TRBV30 with TRBJ2-5; 7 bases align to TRBD2. The CDR3 sequence is 18 residues long. V shed 0 bases, J shed 3 bases, and the junction held 16 bases outside the gene matches. Germline V gene lookup returns CDR1 GTSNPN and CDR2 SVGIG (reference sequence). The CDR3 region has the DNA TGTGCCTGGAGTGTACGAGTTCTGCGGCTAGCGGAAAAAGAGACCCAGTACTTC. Translating it yields CAWSVRVLRLAEKETQYF.

The chain uses TRBV5-6 and TRBJ1-2; tentatively, D is TRBD1 (5 bases). The length of the CDR3 is 16 residues. Germline CDR1 is SGHDT and CDR2 is YYEEEE. The V gene lost 4 bases and the J gene lost 3 bases, with 19 bases spanning the gap. This chain's CDR3 is CASSQTSGTSHYGYTF. In nucleotides, the CDR3 is TGTGCCAGCAGCCAAACTTCCGGGACTTCCCACTATGGCTACACCTTC.